These T cell receptor beta chains were read from a single sample in a study of regulatory T cells in long-lasting Graves disease. TCRdb processed the multiplex PCR reads anew with MiXCR; each CDR3 protein has one entry. The table shows around 510,000 distinct CDR3 sequences, with about a fifth occurring only once. This specimen consisted of peripheral blood mononuclear cells (PBMCs), obtained when the disease was refractory, from a patient treated with antithyroid drugs. These receptors all come from a female donor with Graves disease. The CDR3 runs from the conserved cysteine through the conserved F or W. D genes are given only for firm matches. Size tells how often a clone was seen (once, few, many) or the class of an expanded clone, and some rows leave it out.

D: TRBD2; size: once; V: TRBV19; J: TRBJ2-5; CDR3: CASSSGRAEETQYF; DNA: TGTGCCAGTAGTAGCGGGAGGGCTGAGGAGACCCAGTACTTC
D: TRBD1; size: few; V: TRBV28; J: TRBJ1-4; CDR3: CASSSPTGGVSNEKLFF; DNA: TGTGCCAGCAGTTCCCCGACAGGGGGCGTATCTAATGAAAAACTGTTTTTT
D: TRBD2; size: few; V: TRBV4-1; J: TRBJ2-7; CDR3: CASSQDSAGDEQYF; DNA: TGCGCCAGCAGCCAAGATAGTGCGGGGGACGAGCAGTACTTC
D: NA; size: many; V: TRBV7-9; J: TRBJ2-5; CDR3: CASNSPETQYF; DNA: TGTGCCAGCAACTCCCCGGAGACCCAGTACTTC
D: NA; size: many; V: TRBV20-1; J: TRBJ2-2; CDR3: CSARDSLMNTGELFF; DNA: TGCAGTGCTAGGGACTCCCTGATGAACACCGGGGAGCTGTTTTTT
D: TRBD1; size: many; V: TRBV2; J: TRBJ2-3; CDR3: CASRKGQVGTQYF; DNA: TGTGCCAGCAGAAAAGGACAGGTCGGTACGCAGTATTTT
D: NA; size: many; V: TRBV6-1; J: TRBJ1-1; CDR3: CASSEVQRTEAFF; DNA: TGTGCCAGCAGTGAGGTGCAGCGGACTGAAGCTTTCTTT
D: TRBD2; size: many; V: TRBV6-1; J: TRBJ2-7; CDR3: CASSPSGSSYEQYF; DNA: TGTGCCAGCAGCCCTAGCGGGAGCTCCTACGAGCAGTACTTC
D: NA; size: many; V: TRBV28; J: TRBJ1-1; CDR3: CASSLFWGNTEAFF; DNA: TGTGCCAGCAGTTTATTCTGGGGGAACACTGAAGCTTTCTTT
D: TRBD1; size: NA; V: TRBV7-9; J: TRBJ1-1; CDR3: CASSSNRQGLNTGAFF; DNA: TGTGCCAGCAGCTCAAATAGACAGGGTTTGAACACTGGAGCTTTCTTT
D: TRBD2; size: NA; V: TRBV20-1; J: TRBJ2-2; CDR3: CSAPPALATGELFF; DNA: TGCAGTGCACCCCCGGCACTAGCGACCGGGGAGCTGTTTTTT
D: NA; size: many; V: TRBV6-5; J: TRBJ1-1; CDR3: CASSYTESSNTEAFF; DNA: TGTGCCAGCAGTTATACAGAAAGTTCCAACACTGAAGCTTTCTTT
D: NA; size: few; V: TRBV6-1; J: TRBJ1-1; CDR3: CASSEVGVEYTEAFF; DNA: TGTGCCAGCAGTGAGGTAGGGGTTGAGTACACTGAAGCTTTCTTT
D: NA; size: many; V: TRBV28; J: TRBJ2-6; CDR3: CASSPPLGSGANVLTF; DNA: TGTGCCAGCAGTCCGCCTCTGGGCTCTGGGGCCAACGTCCTGACTTTC
D: NA; size: NA; V: TRBV7-8; J: TRBJ2-3; CDR3: CASSLAGITDTQYF; DNA: TGTGCCAGCAGCTTAGCGGGGATCACAGATACGCAGTATTTT
D: NA; size: few; V: TRBV6-2/TRBV6-3; J: TRBJ1-5; CDR3: CTSSYQGTPQHF; DNA: TGTACCAGCAGTTATCAGGGGACGCCCCAGCATTTT
D: TRBD1; size: few; V: TRBV12-3/TRBV12-4; J: TRBJ2-4; CDR3: CASRTTGVAKNIQYF; DNA: TGTGCCAGCAGAACCACAGGGGTAGCCAAAAACATTCAGTACTTC
D: NA; size: many; V: TRBV5-1; J: TRBJ1-1; CDR3: CASSLVPSTEAFF; DNA: TGCGCCAGCAGCTTGGTCCCGAGCACTGAAGCTTTCTTT
D: TRBD2; size: few; V: TRBV7-7; J: TRBJ2-5; CDR3: CASSLAPGRVQETQYF; DNA: TGTGCTAGCAGCTTAGCACCGGGGAGGGTACAAGAGACCCAGTACTTC
D: NA; size: NA; V: TRBV5-1; J: TRBJ1-5; CDR3: CASSFGGAGNQPQHF; DNA: TGCGCCAGCAGCTTCGGGGGCGCCGGCAATCAGCCCCAGCATTTT
D: TRBD1; size: NA; V: TRBV5-1; J: TRBJ2-5; CDR3: CASSRSPQGKQETQYF; DNA: TGCGCCAGCAGCCGAAGCCCACAGGGGAAACAAGAGACCCAGTACTTC
D: NA; size: NA; V: TRBV9; J: TRBJ2-7; CDR3: CASSVEAGAWYEQYF; DNA: TGTGCCAGCAGCGTAGAGGCAGGGGCATGGTACGAGCAGTACTTC
D: NA; size: few; V: TRBV30; J: TRBJ1-2; CDR3: CAWSMGGQNNGYTF; DNA: TGTGCCTGGAGCATGGGGGGGCAGAATAATGGCTACACCTTC
D: NA; size: few; V: TRBV4-1; J: TRBJ2-7; CDR3: CASSQVDTKEYYEQYF; DNA: TGCGCCAGCAGCCAGGTAGACACAAAGGAATATTACGAGCAGTACTTC
D: NA; size: many; V: TRBV6-5; J: TRBJ2-5; CDR3: CASSYSGSLGETQYF; DNA: TGTGCCAGCAGTTACTCCGGGAGCCTCGGAGAGACCCAGTACTTC
D: NA; size: few; V: TRBV6-5; J: TRBJ1-1; CDR3: CASSYSGWEIVGAFF; DNA: TGTGCCAGCAGTTACTCGGGATGGGAGATCGTGGGAGCTTTCTTT
D: TRBD2; size: few; V: TRBV27; J: TRBJ2-7; CDR3: CASSLELAGSYEQYF; DNA: TGTGCCAGCAGTTTAGAACTAGCGGGGTCCTACGAGCAGTACTTC
D: NA; size: few; V: TRBV11-2; J: TRBJ2-7; CDR3: CASSPGRVYYEQYF; DNA: TGTGCCAGCAGCCCCGGCCGGGTTTACTACGAGCAGTACTTC
D: NA; size: NA; V: TRBV6-2/TRBV6-3; J: TRBJ1-1; CDR3: CASSYREAVAEAFF; DNA: TGTGCCAGCAGTTACAGGGAGGCAGTGGCTGAAGCTTTCTTT
D: NA; size: many; V: TRBV12-3/TRBV12-4; J: TRBJ1-4; CDR3: CASSLGIVGAKLFF; DNA: TGTGCCAGCAGTCTAGGGATAGTCGGTGCAAAACTGTTTTTT
D: NA; size: NA; V: TRBV5-1; J: TRBJ2-2; CDR3: CASRLTGTGELFF; DNA: TGCGCCAGCCGATTAACCGGGACCGGGGAGCTGTTTTTT
D: NA; size: NA; V: TRBV7-9; J: TRBJ2-7; CDR3: CASSPGRILPFEQYF; DNA: TGTGCCAGCAGCCCCGGACGTATCTTACCATTCGAGCAGTACTTC
D: NA; size: NA; V: TRBV29-1; J: TRBJ2-5; CDR3: CSVGRVVETQYF; DNA: TGCAGCGTTGGGCGGGTGGTGGAGACCCAGTACTTC
D: NA; size: many; V: TRBV28; J: TRBJ2-2; CDR3: CASSRRGGSGTGELFF; DNA: TGTGCCAGCAGTCGAAGGGGAGGTTCGGGCACCGGGGAGCTGTTTTTT
D: NA; size: NA; V: TRBV6-1; J: TRBJ1-2; CDR3: CASSPGQQGYTF; DNA: TGTGCCAGCAGTCCTGGACAGCAGGGCTACACCTTC
D: NA; size: NA; V: TRBV10-3; J: TRBJ1-6; CDR3: CAISEGPANSPLHF; DNA: TGTGCCATCAGTGAAGGTCCGGCTAATTCACCCCTCCACTTT